The rows below give T cell receptor beta chains drawn from one sample of a study of blood T cell repertoires in COVID-19. Method: immunoSEQ multiplex PCR; TCRdb's copy keeps in-frame clones and lacks some. There are about 82,000 clones in the sample; around 80% occur only once, and approximately 15% lies in the top ten. Sequenced sample: peripheral blood. Every receptor here comes from an older woman with acute or convalescent COVID-19. The CDR3 runs from the conserved cysteine through the conserved F or W. The order of the fields is V gene, clone size, J gene, D gene, CDR3 DNA, CDR3 protein. The D gene is left open where the match is weak. Expanded clones are given a class, and other clones once, few, many or no size at all.

V gene: TRBV19; clone size: .; J gene: TRBJ1-2; D gene: .; CDR3 DNA: TGTGCCAGTAGTATGGTTTTGGGGGGAAACTATGGCTACACCTTC; CDR3 protein: CASSMVLGGNYGYTF
V gene: TRBV6-5; clone size: .; J gene: TRBJ1-1; D gene: TRBD1; CDR3 DNA: TGTGCCAGCAGTTACCGCGGACAGGGGGACACTGAAGCTTTCTTT; CDR3 protein: CASSYRGQGDTEAFF
V gene: TRBV12-3/TRBV12-4; clone size: .; J gene: TRBJ2-1; D gene: .; CDR3 DNA: TGTGCCAGCAGTTCGGAGATCTACAATGAGCAGTTCTTC; CDR3 protein: CASSSEIYNEQFF
V gene: TRBV2; clone size: .; J gene: TRBJ1-4; D gene: TRBD1; CDR3 DNA: TGTGCCAGCAGTGGTGCCCTGGGACAGGCAACTAATGAAAAACTGTTTTTT; CDR3 protein: CASSGALGQATNEKLFF
V gene: TRBV7-2; clone size: .; J gene: TRBJ1-3; D gene: TRBD1; CDR3 DNA: TGTGCCAGCAGCCAGACAGGGGCTGGAAACACCATATATTTT; CDR3 protein: CASSQTGAGNTIYF
V gene: TRBV28; clone size: .; J gene: TRBJ1-3; D gene: TRBD1; CDR3 DNA: TGTGCCAGCAGTCCCTTGAGGGGGCGGACTGGAAACACCATATATTTT; CDR3 protein: CASSPLRGRTGNTIYF
V gene: TRBV12-3/TRBV12-4; clone size: .; J gene: TRBJ2-5; D gene: .; CDR3 DNA: TGTGCCAGCAGTTTTGAGGGAGTGGAGACCCAGTACTTC; CDR3 protein: CASSFEGVETQYF
V gene: TRBV4-1; clone size: once; J gene: TRBJ1-2; D gene: TRBD1; CDR3 DNA: TGCGCCAGCAGCCAAGGGGGGACAGGGTTTAATTTGAGGGGCTACACCTTC; CDR3 protein: CASSQGGTGFNLRGYTF
V gene: TRBV5-1; clone size: .; J gene: TRBJ2-1; D gene: TRBD2; CDR3 DNA: TGCGCCAGCAGCCCGGTACTTTCTAGCGGGGACTCCTACAATGAGCAGTTCTTC; CDR3 protein: CASSPVLSSGDSYNEQFF
V gene: TRBV27; clone size: .; J gene: TRBJ2-5; D gene: .; CDR3 DNA: TGTGCCAGCAGTACCTGGGGCTACCGAGAGACCCAGTACTTC; CDR3 protein: CASSTWGYRETQYF
V gene: TRBV6-5; clone size: .; J gene: TRBJ1-1; D gene: .; CDR3 DNA: TGTGCCAGCACCCGGGGGGCAGGGGTTTCCCTTGAAGCTTTCTTT; CDR3 protein: CASTRGAGVSLEAFF
V gene: TRBV29-1; clone size: .; J gene: TRBJ2-7; D gene: TRBD1; CDR3 DNA: TGCAGCGCCTCCGGGACAGGGGGCGTCGAGCAGTACTTC; CDR3 protein: CSASGTGGVEQYF
V gene: TRBV12-3/TRBV12-4; clone size: .; J gene: TRBJ1-2; D gene: TRBD1; CDR3 DNA: TGTGCCAGCAGAAGGGGGCAGGATGGCTACACCTTC; CDR3 protein: CASRRGQDGYTF
V gene: TRBV28; clone size: .; J gene: TRBJ1-4; D gene: .; CDR3 DNA: TGTGCCAGCAGTTCCTCGCGAGAGGGCCTAAAACTGTTTTTT; CDR3 protein: CASSSSREGLKLFF
V gene: TRBV6-2/TRBV6-3; clone size: .; J gene: TRBJ2-7; D gene: .; CDR3 DNA: TGTGCCAGCAGTGGGACTCCGAGGGACTACGAGCAGTACTTC; CDR3 protein: CASSGTPRDYEQYF
V gene: TRBV7-2; clone size: once; J gene: TRBJ2-5; D gene: TRBD1; CDR3 DNA: TGTGCCAGCAGCCGGGACAGGGGCCAAGAGACCCAGTACTTC; CDR3 protein: CASSRDRGQETQYF
V gene: TRBV10-3; clone size: .; J gene: TRBJ2-3; D gene: TRBD1; CDR3 DNA: TGTGCCATCTCACAGGGGCCTAGCACAGATACGCAGTATTTT; CDR3 protein: CAISQGPSTDTQYF
V gene: TRBV5-4; clone size: .; J gene: TRBJ1-3; D gene: TRBD1; CDR3 DNA: TGTGCCAGCAGCGAACAGGGGGAGGGAAACACCATATATTTT; CDR3 protein: CASSEQGEGNTIYF
V gene: TRBV24-1; clone size: .; J gene: TRBJ2-7; D gene: TRBD1; CDR3 DNA: TGTGCCACCAGTGACCAGACCGGGACAGGGTCCTACGAGCAGTACTTC; CDR3 protein: CATSDQTGTGSYEQYF
V gene: TRBV7-2; clone size: once; J gene: TRBJ1-2; D gene: .; CDR3 DNA: TGTGCCAGCAGCTTAGCGCAGGCTTTCTATGGCTACACCTTC; CDR3 protein: CASSLAQAFYGYTF
V gene: TRBV11-3; clone size: .; J gene: TRBJ2-3; D gene: TRBD1; CDR3 DNA: TGTGCCAGCAGCTTCAACAGGGGGCAAGATACGCAGTATTTT; CDR3 protein: CASSFNRGQDTQYF
V gene: TRBV6-6; clone size: once; J gene: TRBJ1-1; D gene: TRBD1; CDR3 DNA: TGTGCCAGCAGGGAACAGGGGGAAGCTTTCTTT; CDR3 protein: CASREQGEAFF
V gene: TRBV4-1; clone size: .; J gene: TRBJ2-1; D gene: TRBD2; CDR3 DNA: TGCGCCAGCAGCCAAGATAGAACAGCGGGGGTATACAATGAGCAGTTCTTC; CDR3 protein: CASSQDRTAGVYNEQFF
V gene: TRBV10-3; clone size: .; J gene: TRBJ2-3; D gene: .; CDR3 DNA: TGTGCCAACCGGGGGGCCGACACAGATACGCAGTATTTT; CDR3 protein: CANRGADTDTQYF
V gene: TRBV27; clone size: .; J gene: TRBJ1-3; D gene: TRBD1; CDR3 DNA: TGTGCCAGCAGCAGGACAGGGATCGATGGAAACACCATATATTTT; CDR3 protein: CASSRTGIDGNTIYF